This is a list of T cell receptor beta chains from one sample in a study of CXCR3-negative and CXCR3-positive naive CD8 T cells. TCRdb reprocessed the 5' RACE reads, with one entry per CDR3 protein and no DNA. The table counts roughly 55,000 distinct CDR3 sequences; roughly 0.6% lies in the top ten. The sample taken for sequencing was naive CXCR3+ CD8+ T cells from blood. The origin of the receptors is a human donor in good health. Some clones in this sample may be carry-over from other donors' samples. Each CDR3 is given with its conserved first and last residue.

cdr3_aa j_call v_call
CASSLRTDYEQYF TRBJ2-7 TRBV6-5
CAISEAPSGANVLTF TRBJ2-6 TRBV10-3
CASSQDRAGAVNTEAFF TRBJ1-1 TRBV4-3
CASSLGTSGGAEAQETQYF TRBJ2-5 TRBV7-3
CASSLGTGWYNEQLF TRBJ2-1 TRBV14
CSVDYLQGNEQFF TRBJ2-1 TRBV29-1
CASSQVQGDTGELFF TRBJ2-2 TRBV14
CASSLEPAEQYF TRBJ2-7 TRBV5-6
CASRGLKETQYF TRBJ2-5 TRBV25-1
CASSVSRDRGAGAENEQFF TRBJ2-1 TRBV9
CASTDATSGGYETQYF TRBJ2-5 TRBV27
CASSFSGGYYGYTF TRBJ1-2 TRBV28
CASSPPSAISYEQYF TRBJ2-7 TRBV12-3/TRBV12-4
CSADAPTGARDYEQYF TRBJ2-7 TRBV20-1
CASSPTGDYEQYF TRBJ2-7 TRBV7-9
CASSPTMDRGEQYF TRBJ2-7 TRBV18
CASSYPPAGFPYEQYF TRBJ2-7 TRBV6-2/TRBV6-3
CASSPAERRTDTQYF TRBJ2-3 TRBV9
CASSESDQTTGELFF TRBJ2-2 TRBV6-4
CASTSPRSDANTGELFF TRBJ2-2 TRBV9
CASSSSGGFYEQYF TRBJ2-7 TRBV9
CNVYRDTDTQYF TRBJ2-3 TRBV29-1
CASTHRGIMNTEAFF TRBJ1-1 TRBV28
CASSLTLGQLAGYTF TRBJ1-2 TRBV7-9
CASSQDGGYTDTQYF TRBJ2-3 TRBV14
CASSIGTGWNSGANVLTF TRBJ2-6 TRBV7-6
CASSAYRDIDTEAFF TRBJ1-1 TRBV4-3
CSVVLADGTDTQYF TRBJ2-3 TRBV29-1
CASSQHATNEKLFF TRBJ1-4 TRBV7-8
CASIQDSSATYEQYF TRBJ2-7 TRBV3-1
CASSLNSAGGHNEQLF TRBJ2-1 TRBV7-8
CASSQMTDTDTQYF TRBJ2-3 TRBV7-9
CASRPGFNTEAFF TRBJ1-1 TRBV19
CASTTLAGASYTEQFF TRBJ2-1 TRBV11-2
CASSQEGTGSREQYF TRBJ2-7 TRBV14
CSGLAGRCNERFF TRBJ2-1 TRBV29-1
CASSYDLRTGSYNEQFF TRBJ2-1 TRBV6-2/TRBV6-3
CASSRVTGSGEQYF TRBJ2-7 TRBV4-3
CASSLVSAGEAFF TRBJ1-1 TRBV7-2
CAISEWRGDSNDQFF TRBJ2-1 TRBV10-3
CASSLGPSTDTQYF TRBJ2-3 TRBV6-5
CSGLAGRYNERFF TRBJ2-1 TRBV29-1
CASSLLGQADYGYTF TRBJ1-2 TRBV7-3
CASTPGTGAHLRELFF TRBJ2-2 TRBV6-4